Below are 15 T cell receptor beta chains sequenced from a single sample in a study of CXCR3-negative and CXCR3-positive naive CD8 T cells (dated by TCRdb to the late 2010s). Sequencing used a NextSeq 550. The Human TCR Profiling Kit (MiLaboratory) was used to make UMI-labeled 5' RACE TRB cDNA libraries. The reads, reprocessed by TCRdb, yield one row per CDR3 protein sequence and no DNA. The sample table records more than 45,000 distinct CDR3 sequences. The top ten constitute about a quarter of the sample. The material sequenced was memory CD8+ T cells from blood. Explained via the paper, the cell subset or site label denotes: conventional CD8+ memory T cells (TMEM), sorted as controls. Receptors originate from a human donor in good health. Some clones in this sample may be carry-over from other donors' samples.

The chain carries TRBV19 and TRBJ2-5; lacking DNA, the TRBD1 call made by TCRdb goes unchecked. Germline CDR1 is LNHDA and CDR2 is SQIVND (reference sequence). The CDR3 extends over 15 amino acids. The CDR3 loop reads CASSMRQGFGETQYF.

The chain has TRBV7-9 and TRBJ1-2. This CDR3 has 15 residues. CDR1 is SEHNR and CDR2 is FQNEAQ in the germline V gene (reference sequence). The CDR3 sequence is CASSLGTQEGYGYTF.

The chain joins TRBV21-1 to TRBJ2-2; TCRdb selects TRBD2, and the lack of DNA leaves this call unchecked. TRBV21-1 is marked as a pseudogene. The CDR3 is 18 residues long. This CDR3 reads CASSKGTSGGAGTGELFF.

This clonotype is classed as medium-sized (0.01 to 0.1%) by frequency. V and J are TRBV5-1 and TRBJ1-1; TCRdb calls TRBD1, which cannot be checked without DNA. This CDR3 has 15 residues. CDR1 and CDR2 (germline): SGHRS, YFSETQ. The CDR3 reads CASSLAGAENTEAFF.

This rearrangement joins TRBV28 to TRBJ2-7; TCRdb returns TRBD1, unconfirmable since there is no DNA. CDR1 is MDHEN, CDR2 SYDVKM, per germline. The CDR3 length is 14 residues. CDR3: CASRPGTGLYEQYF.

This chain links TRBV12-3 or TRBV12-4 with TRBJ1-5; the TCRdb D gene call, TRBD1, has no DNA to confirm it. There are 15 residues in the CDR3. The CDR3 protein is CASSQSRDGNQPQHF.

This rearrangement joins TRBV5-1 to TRBJ1-1; checking the TCRdb D call of TRBD1 is not possible without DNA. From germline, CDR1 is SGHRS and CDR2 YFSETQ. CDR3 size: 13 residues. CDR3 protein: CASSTGGYTEAFF.

The CDR3 here is CASGASQYYNNEQFF. The chain is built from TRBV5-1 and TRBJ2-1; checking the TCRdb D call of TRBD2 is not possible without DNA. CDR3 length: 15 residues. CDR1 SGHRS and CDR2 YFSETQ come from the germline V gene.

The chain recombines TRBV7-9 with TRBJ2-7. Germline CDR1 reads SEHNR; CDR2 reads FQNEAQ (reference sequence). CDR3 length: 11 amino acids. CDR3 region: CASSFGDEQYF. Full variable domain (rest looked up from reference TRBV7-9 and TRBJ2-7): DTGVSQNPRHKITKRGQNVTFRCDPISEHNRLYWYRQTLGQGPEFLTYFQNEAQLEKSRLLSDRFSAERPKGSFSTLEIQRTEQGDSAMYLCASSFGDEQYFGPGTRLTVT.

The chain combines TRBV19 with TRBJ1-5. CDR3 size: 14 residues. Germline V gives CDR1 LNHDA, CDR2 SQIVND (reference sequence). CDR3 sequence reads: CASSIVNSNQPQHF.

The V call is TRBV7-9, the J call TRBJ2-3; TCRdb proposes TRBD1, but this gene call is untestable without DNA. Germline assignment: CDR1 SEHNR and CDR2 FQNEAQ (reference sequence). This CDR3 contains 17 residues. The CDR3 loop reads CASSLGTNPPSTDTQYF. The variable domain in full, with the rest retrieved from reference TRBV7-9 and TRBJ2-3, is DTGVSQNPRHKITKRGQNVTFRCDPISEHNRLYWYRQTLGQGPEFLTYFQNEAQLEKSRLLSDRFSAERPKGSFSTLEIQRTEQGDSAMYLCASSLGTNPPSTDTQYFGPGTRLTVL.

The gene calls are TRBV29-1 and TRBJ2-3; the TCRdb D gene call, TRBD2, has no DNA to confirm it. Per the germline V gene, CDR1 is SQVTM and CDR2 is ANQGSEA. This CDR3 is 13 amino acids long. CDR3 sequence: CSVGSLDPDTQYF.

The rearrangement joins TRBV10-3 to TRBJ2-2; TCRdb names TRBD1, which stays unverified in the absence of DNA. The CDR3 is 16 amino acids. Looked up from germline, CDR1 is ENHRY and CDR2 is SYGVKD. CDR3 amino acids: CAISDAGGQNTGELFF.

The chain couples TRBV5-1 to TRBJ2-3; TCRdb gives TRBD2 as the D gene, but with no DNA this cannot be confirmed. Per the germline V gene, CDR1 is SGHRS and CDR2 is YFSETQ. The CDR3 is made up of 15 amino acids. The chain's CDR3 is CASSLVALPTDTQYF.

J is TRBJ1-1 and V is TRBV29-1; TCRdb returns TRBD1, unconfirmable since there is no DNA. From germline, CDR1 is SQVTM and CDR2 ANQGSEA. The CDR3 runs 11 residues. The CDR3 here is CSVGGGTEAFF.